This TCR beta chain was documented in a study of shared clonotypes between healthy human individuals. Investigators divided CD4+ cells into CD45RA+ naive and CD45RA-negative memory subsets. On this clone itself: What it binds is not known. This CDR3 is also generated by other DNA sequences in the sample.

Profiling relied on immunoSEQ multiplex PCR, and the TCRdb table lists in-frame clones only, not all of them. Here the sample spans some 2,100,000 clones, around 95% being singletons. Notes on the study in general: Against clonotypes common to all four donors, non-shared ones had lower generation probabilities. Generally, naive subsets came out with larger estimated richness than memory subsets.

This CDR3 has 11 residues. The ends were cut back, 5 bases at V and 4 bases at J, with 6 bases in the middle. CDR1 ENHRY and CDR2 SYGVKD come from the germline V gene. The sequenced sample consisted of naive CD4+ T cells sorted from blood. Described subset: CD45RA+ positively selected. The chain uses TRBV10-3 and TRBJ2-7; D perhaps matches TRBD1 (6 bases). The receptor was derived from a man aged 18-30 years in good health. This CDR3 is CAISRGYEQYF. The CDR3 DNA is TGTGCCATCAGTAGGGGGTACGAGCAGTACTTC.